This is a list of T cell receptor beta chains from one sample in a study of beta chain features in type 1 diabetes. Using immunoSEQ multiplex PCR, the repertoire was profiled, and TCRdb retains in-frame clones only, with some absent. The table includes 200,000 to 300,000 clones, roughly 14% detected once. The sample taken for sequencing was naive CD4+ T cells from blood. These receptors were obtained from a woman aged 40 to 55 in good health. Each CDR3 is given with its conserved first and last residue. A D gene is named only where the DNA matches it firmly. Clone sizes are given selectively: once, few, many, or a class where the clone is expanded.

>TRBJ1-5|TRBV6-1|TRBD1|.
TGTGCCAGCAGCCAACAGGGGTCGGGCAATCAGCCCCAGCATTTT
CASSQQGSGNQPQHF
>TRBJ2-7|TRBV4-1|.|.
TGCGCCAGCAGCTTGGAAGGGGGCTACGAGCAGTACTTC
CASSLEGGYEQYF
>TRBJ1-5|TRBV5-1|.|few
TGCGCCAGCAGCCCCGGGGGGACGGACAATCAGCCCCAGCATTTT
CASSPGGTDNQPQHF
>TRBJ2-7|TRBV6-1|TRBD1|.
TGTCGGGCACAGGGGCCCTACGAGCAGTACTTC
CRAQGPYEQYF
>TRBJ2-5|TRBV9|TRBD2|.
TGTGCCAGCAGCCGAACTAGCGGGGGCCAAGAGACCCAGTACTTC
CASSRTSGGQETQYF
>TRBJ2-2|TRBV6-6|.|.
TGTGCCAGCACCGAAGGGCAAGGGGTGGAGCTGTTTTTT
CASTEGQGVELFF
>TRBJ2-3|TRBV27|TRBD2|.
TGTGCCAGCAGTTCCGCTAGCGGGTCAAGCACAGATACGCAGTATTTT
CASSSASGSSTDTQYF
>TRBJ2-5|TRBV5-8|.|few
TGTGCCAGCAGCTTGAAAGCGGAGACCCAGTACTTC
CASSLKAETQYF
>TRBJ2-5|TRBV2|.|few
TGTGCCAGCAGTAGAGGAGCGGGACACCGGAGGGAGACCCAGTACTTC
CASSRGAGHRRETQYF
>TRBJ2-7|TRBV6-5|.|.
TGTGCCAGCAGTTACCGATCACGGAGGTACGAGCAGTACTTC
CASSYRSRRYEQYF
>TRBJ1-4|TRBV23-1|TRBD1|.
TGCGCCAGCCTTATCCGGGACAGGGCCCAGCTCCTGTTTTTT
CASLIRDRAQLLFF
>TRBJ2-5|TRBV13|TRBD2|.
TGTGCCAGCAGCCTGAGACTAGCGGGGGACCAAGAGACCCAGTACTTC
CASSLRLAGDQETQYF
>TRBJ1-2|TRBV5-1|.|.
TGCGCCAGCAGCGTATCGATACAGGGTAACTATGGCTACACCTTC
CASSVSIQGNYGYTF
>TRBJ2-3|TRBV15|.|few
TGTGCCACCAGCGCGCGGGGAAGCACAGATACGCAGTATTTT
CATSARGSTDTQYF
>TRBJ2-3|TRBV5-1|TRBD2|.
TGCGCCAGCACCGGGGGGGGGAACACAGATACGCAGTATTTT
CASTGGGNTDTQYF
>TRBJ2-7|TRBV21-1|.|few
TGTGCCAGCAGCAAAGGCGGGGGAGGCGACGAGCAGTACTTC
CASSKGGGGDEQYF
>TRBJ2-5|TRBV5-4|.|.
TGTGCCAGCAGCCTCGGACAGAAAGAGACCCAGTACTTC
CASSLGQKETQYF
>TRBJ1-6|TRBV19|TRBD1|.
TGTGCCAGTAGTCCAGGGGGGAGCTCCTATAATTCACCCCTCCACTTT
CASSPGGSSYNSPLHF
>TRBJ2-3|TRBV4-1|.|.
TGCGCCAGCAGCCAGGGGGGTCGGGATACGCAGTATTTT
CASSQGGRDTQYF
>TRBJ2-3|TRBV6-5|.|.
TGTGCCAGCAGACCCGGGAGCACAGATACGCAGTATTTT
CASRPGSTDTQYF
>TRBJ1-3|TRBV5-4|.|few
TGTGCCAGCAGCCTCGAGGGGGGGACCATATATTTT
CASSLEGGTIYF
>TRBJ2-3|TRBV19|TRBD1|.
TGTGCCAGTACCACAGGGGACATCCAAGGCCCAGATACGCAGTATTTT
CASTTGDIQGPDTQYF
>TRBJ2-2|TRBV19|.|few
TGTGCCAGTAGTATCGGGAATAGCGTCAGCGGGGAGCTGTTTTTT
CASSIGNSVSGELFF
>TRBJ2-5|TRBV11-2|TRBD2|few
TGTGCCAGCAGGCACCCCGGCCGGGGGGGTCGGGAGACCCAGTACTTC
CASRHPGRGGRETQYF
>TRBJ2-2|TRBV7-2|.|.
TGTGCCAGCAGCTTTGGACAGCCGGGCACCGGGGAGCTGTTTTTT
CASSFGQPGTGELFF
>TRBJ2-7|TRBV11-2|TRBD1|few
TGTGCCAGCAGCCTGGGACAGGGGGGCTACGAGCAGTACTTC
CASSLGQGGYEQYF
>TRBJ1-1|TRBV5-4|.|few
TGTGCCAGCAGTCCTCCCAGGGGACCTAACACTGAAGCTTTCTTT
CASSPPRGPNTEAFF
>TRBJ1-2|TRBV15|TRBD1|.
TGTGCCACCAGCAGAGTCCTACAGGGGGGAAACTATGGCTACACCTTC
CATSRVLQGGNYGYTF
>TRBJ1-2|TRBV7-9|TRBD1|.
TGTGCCAGCAGCCAGTTAGGGCAGGGGGCTTCTGGCTACACCTTC
CASSQLGQGASGYTF
>TRBJ2-1|TRBV11-2|TRBD2|.
TGTGCCAGCAGCTTACTAGCGGGGGTGATCAATGAGCAGTTCTTC
CASSLLAGVINEQFF
>TRBJ1-2|TRBV1|.|few
TGCACCAGCAGCCTCGGGACAGCCTCAGCCGGCTACACCTTC
CTSSLGTASAGYTF
>TRBJ2-3|TRBV19|TRBD2|few
TGTGCCAGTAGTCTACTAGCGGGGATCACAGATACGCAGTATTTT
CASSLLAGITDTQYF
>TRBJ2-7|TRBV5-4|TRBD2|few
TGTGCCAGCAGCGAAGAAGCGGGGGGGCCCAACGAGCAGTACTTC
CASSEEAGGPNEQYF
>TRBJ2-3|TRBV27|TRBD2|few
TGTGCCAGCAGACCAACGTGGCGGGGGGCCACAGATACGCAGTATTTT
CASRPTWRGATDTQYF
>TRBJ2-1|TRBV9|.|.
TGTGCCAGCAGCGGAACCGTGTTATCCCTAAATGAGCAGTTCTTC
CASSGTVLSLNEQFF
>TRBJ1-4|TRBV5-4|TRBD1|few
TGTGCCAGCACCCGACAGGGCGGCATCGATGAAAAACTGTTTTTT
CASTRQGGIDEKLFF